Sequencing of this T cell receptor (beta chain) was carried out in a study of cytomegalovirus exposure and HLA in healthy donors. Amplification used 60 Vbeta primers and 13 Jbeta primers. The table came from immunoSEQ multiplex PCR; TCRdb's copy has only in-frame clones and leaves some out. The data show about 88,000 clones, about four fifths seen once. Trimming took 0 bases from V and 1 from J; bases not matched to a gene: 3. This CDR3 has 15 residues. Per germline, CDR1 SGHRS and CDR2 YFSETQ. The specimen sequenced was PBMCs. This TCR was sampled from a woman aged 40 to 55 in good health and CMV-seronegative. The chain combines TRBV5-1 with TRBJ2-5, with 7 nucleotides matching TRBD1. The CDR3 region is CASSLGGQSQETQYF. For the CDR3, the DNA is TGCGCCAGCAGCTTGGGGGGACAGAGCCAAGAGACCCAGTACTTC.